This T cell receptor beta chain was sequenced in a study of TIL therapy for anti-PD-1-resistant metastatic lung cancer. Study summary: Median tumor PD-L1 proportion score was 6%.

The CDR3 covers 17 residues. V dropped 1 base and J dropped 4 bases, with 17 bases sitting between them. Per the germline V gene, CDR1 is KGHSY and CDR2 is FQNENV. The libraries were made with immunoSEQ v3. Libraries were sequenced to 2.2 million or so read pairs (survey) or roughly 4.5-6 million (deep). Generated by immunoSEQ multiplex PCR, the TCRdb table keeps only in-frame clones and is missing some. Of 50,000 to 70,000 clones listed, roughly 66% are singletons. Sample time point: pre-treatment sample, taken before nivolumab and TIL therapy. This sample comprised blood, obtained at baseline. The chain carries TRBV16 and TRBJ1-5; D is unclear. The receptor comes from a person aged 25 to 85 with non-small cell lung cancer. The CDR3 coding sequence is TGTGCCAGCAGCCAATATGGTACAGCCCTACCTAATCAGCCCCAGCATTTT. This sequence encodes CASSQYGTALPNQPQHF.